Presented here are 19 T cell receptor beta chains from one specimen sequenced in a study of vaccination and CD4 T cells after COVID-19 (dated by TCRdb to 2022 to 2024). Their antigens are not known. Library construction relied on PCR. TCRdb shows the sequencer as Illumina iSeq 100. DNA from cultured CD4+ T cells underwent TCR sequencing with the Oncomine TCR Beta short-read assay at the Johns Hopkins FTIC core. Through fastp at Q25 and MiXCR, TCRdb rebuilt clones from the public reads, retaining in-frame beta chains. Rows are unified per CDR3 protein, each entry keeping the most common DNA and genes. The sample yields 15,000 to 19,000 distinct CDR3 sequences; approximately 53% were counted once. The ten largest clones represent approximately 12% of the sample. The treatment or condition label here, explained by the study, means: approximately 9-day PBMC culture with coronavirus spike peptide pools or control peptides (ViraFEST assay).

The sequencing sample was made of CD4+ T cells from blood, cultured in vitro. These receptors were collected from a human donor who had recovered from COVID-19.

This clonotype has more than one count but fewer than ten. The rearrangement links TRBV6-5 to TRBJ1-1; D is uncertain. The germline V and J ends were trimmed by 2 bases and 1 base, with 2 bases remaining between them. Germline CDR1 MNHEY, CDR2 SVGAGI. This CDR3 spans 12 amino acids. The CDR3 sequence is CASSYQNTEAFF. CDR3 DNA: TGTGCCAGCAGTTACCAGAACACTGAAGCTTTCTTT.

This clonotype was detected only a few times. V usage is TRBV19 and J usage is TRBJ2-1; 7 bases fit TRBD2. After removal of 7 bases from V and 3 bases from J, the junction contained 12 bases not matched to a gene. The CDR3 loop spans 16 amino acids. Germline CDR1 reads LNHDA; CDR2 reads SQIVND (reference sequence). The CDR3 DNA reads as TGTGCCAGTACCGATAGGGCCAGCGGGGACTACAATGAGCAGTTCTTC. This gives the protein CASTDRASGDYNEQFF. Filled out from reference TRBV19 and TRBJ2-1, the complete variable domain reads DGGITQSPKYLFRKEGQNVTLSCEQNLNHDAMYWYRQDPGQGLRLIYYSQIVNDFQKGDIAEGYSVSREKKESFPLTVTSAQKNPTAFYLCASTDRASGDYNEQFFGPGTRLTVL.

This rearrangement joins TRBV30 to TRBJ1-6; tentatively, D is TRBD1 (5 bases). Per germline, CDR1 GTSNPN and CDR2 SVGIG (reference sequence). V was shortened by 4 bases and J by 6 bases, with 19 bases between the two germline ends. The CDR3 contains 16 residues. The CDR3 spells CAWTKTLRGFNSPLHF. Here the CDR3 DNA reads TGTGCCTGGACCAAAACCCTCCGGGGCTTTAATTCACCCCTCCACTTT.

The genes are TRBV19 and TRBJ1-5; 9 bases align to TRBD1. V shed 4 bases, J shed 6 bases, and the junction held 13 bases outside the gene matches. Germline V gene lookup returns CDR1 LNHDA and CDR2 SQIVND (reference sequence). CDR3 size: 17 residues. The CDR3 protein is CASSTPSGTGLGQPQHF. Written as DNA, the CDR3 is TGTGCCAGTAGTACGCCGTCCGGGACAGGGCTCGGTCAGCCCCAGCATTTT.

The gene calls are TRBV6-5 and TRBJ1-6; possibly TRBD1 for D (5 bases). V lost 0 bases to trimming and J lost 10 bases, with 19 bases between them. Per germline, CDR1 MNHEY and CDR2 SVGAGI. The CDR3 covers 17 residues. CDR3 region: CASSYSIAGRVSSPLHF. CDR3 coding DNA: TGTGCCAGCAGTTACTCAATTGCCGGCAGGGTGAGCTCACCCCTCCACTTT.

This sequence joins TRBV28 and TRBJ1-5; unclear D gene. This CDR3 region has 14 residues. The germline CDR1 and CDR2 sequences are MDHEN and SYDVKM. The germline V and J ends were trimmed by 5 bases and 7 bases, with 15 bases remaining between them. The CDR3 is CASSPLAGWQPQHF. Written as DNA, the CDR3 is TGTGCCAGCAGTCCCCTAGCCGGGTGGCAGCCCCAGCATTTT.

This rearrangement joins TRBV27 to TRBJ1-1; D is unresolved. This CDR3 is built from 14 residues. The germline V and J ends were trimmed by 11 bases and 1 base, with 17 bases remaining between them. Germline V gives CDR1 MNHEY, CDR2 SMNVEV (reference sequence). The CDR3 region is CAPEGADPNTEAFF. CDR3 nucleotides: TGTGCCCCCGAGGGAGCCGACCCGAACACTGAAGCTTTCTTT.

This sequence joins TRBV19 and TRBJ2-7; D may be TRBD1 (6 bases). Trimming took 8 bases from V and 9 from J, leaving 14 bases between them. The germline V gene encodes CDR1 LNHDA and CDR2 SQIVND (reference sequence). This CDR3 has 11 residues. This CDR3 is CASGTAGVQYF. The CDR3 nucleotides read TGTGCCAGTGGTACGGCAGGGGTGCAGTACTTC.

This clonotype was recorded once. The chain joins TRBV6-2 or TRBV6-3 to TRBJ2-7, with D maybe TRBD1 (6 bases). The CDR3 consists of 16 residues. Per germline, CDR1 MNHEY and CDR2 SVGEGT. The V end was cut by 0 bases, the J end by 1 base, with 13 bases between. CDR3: CASSYSRGQGSYEQYF. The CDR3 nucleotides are TGTGCCAGCAGTTACTCCAGGGGTCAGGGGTCCTACGAGCAGTACTTC.

The CDR3 DNA reads as TGTGCCATAGAAGGGGAGGGCAATCAGCCCCAGCATTTT. It yields the protein CAIEGEGNQPQHF. The V and J genes are TRBV10-3 and TRBJ1-5; D may be TRBD1 (5 bases). Trimming took 9 bases from V and 2 from J, leaving 11 bases between them. The CDR3 covers 13 residues. Looked up from germline, CDR1 is ENHRY and CDR2 is SYGVKD.

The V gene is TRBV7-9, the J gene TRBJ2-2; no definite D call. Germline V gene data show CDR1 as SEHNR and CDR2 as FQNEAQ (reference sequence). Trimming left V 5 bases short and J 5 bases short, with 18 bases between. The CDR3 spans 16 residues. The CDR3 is CASSPSDSSGTGELFF. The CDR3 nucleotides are TGTGCCAGCAGCCCGAGCGATAGTAGTGGGACCGGGGAGCTGTTTTTT. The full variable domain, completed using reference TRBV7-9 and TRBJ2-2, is DTGVSQNPRHKITKRGQNVTFRCDPISEHNRLYWYRQTLGQGPEFLTYFQNEAQLEKSRLLSDRFSAERPKGSFSTLEIQRTEQGDSAMYLCASSPSDSSGTGELFFGEGSRLTVL.

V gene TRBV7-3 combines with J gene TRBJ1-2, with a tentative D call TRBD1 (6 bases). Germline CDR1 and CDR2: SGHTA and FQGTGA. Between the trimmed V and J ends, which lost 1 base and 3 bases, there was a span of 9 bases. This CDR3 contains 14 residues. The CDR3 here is CASSLIDRYYGYTF. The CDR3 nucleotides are TGTGCCAGCAGCTTAATAGACAGGTACTATGGCTACACCTTC.

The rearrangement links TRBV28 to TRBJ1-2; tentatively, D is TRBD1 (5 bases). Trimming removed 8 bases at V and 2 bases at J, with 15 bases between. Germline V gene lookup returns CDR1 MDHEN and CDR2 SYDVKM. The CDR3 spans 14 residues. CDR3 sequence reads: CASARGDANYGYTF. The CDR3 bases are TGTGCCAGCGCCCGGGGGGACGCGAACTATGGCTACACCTTC.

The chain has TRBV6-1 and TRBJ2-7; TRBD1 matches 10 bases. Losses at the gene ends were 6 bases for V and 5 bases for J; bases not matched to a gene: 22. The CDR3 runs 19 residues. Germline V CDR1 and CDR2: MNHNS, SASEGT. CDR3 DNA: TGTGCCAGCAGCTCATCCGGGGACAGGGGTTCTTCGGGCTTTAACGAGCAGTACTTC. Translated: CASSSSGDRGSSGFNEQYF.

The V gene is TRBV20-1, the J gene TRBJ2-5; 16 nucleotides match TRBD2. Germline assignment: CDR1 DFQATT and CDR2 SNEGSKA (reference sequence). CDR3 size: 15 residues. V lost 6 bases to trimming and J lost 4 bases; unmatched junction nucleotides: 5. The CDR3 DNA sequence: TGCAGTGCCAGGGGACTAGCGGGAGGGGCAGAGACCCAGTACTTC. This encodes CSARGLAGGAETQYF.

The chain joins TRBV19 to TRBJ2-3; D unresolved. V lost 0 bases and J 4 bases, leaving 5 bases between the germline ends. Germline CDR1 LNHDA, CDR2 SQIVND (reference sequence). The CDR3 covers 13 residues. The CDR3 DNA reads TGTGCCAGTAGTATAGAGCGCGCAGATACGCAGTATTTT. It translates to CASSIERADTQYF.

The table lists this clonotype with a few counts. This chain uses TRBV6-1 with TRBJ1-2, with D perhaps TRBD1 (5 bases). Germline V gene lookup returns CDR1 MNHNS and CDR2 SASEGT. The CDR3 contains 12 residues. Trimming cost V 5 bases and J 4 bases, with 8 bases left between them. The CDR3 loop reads CASSQDSYGYTF. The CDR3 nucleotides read TGTGCCAGCAGTCAAGACAGCTATGGCTACACCTTC.

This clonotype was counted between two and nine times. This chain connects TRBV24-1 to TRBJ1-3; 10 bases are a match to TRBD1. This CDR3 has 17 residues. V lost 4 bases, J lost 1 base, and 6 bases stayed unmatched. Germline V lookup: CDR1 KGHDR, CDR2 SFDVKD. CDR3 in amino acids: CATSDHRQGASGNTIYF. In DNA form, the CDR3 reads TGTGCCACCAGTGACCACAGACAGGGGGCATCTGGAAACACCATATATTTT.

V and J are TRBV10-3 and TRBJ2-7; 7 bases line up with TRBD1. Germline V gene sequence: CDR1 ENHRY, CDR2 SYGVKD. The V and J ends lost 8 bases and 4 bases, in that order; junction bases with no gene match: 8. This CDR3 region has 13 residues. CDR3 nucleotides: TGTGCCATCGGGTGGGACAGTCCTTACGAGCAGTACTTC. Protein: CAIGWDSPYEQYF.